These T cell receptor beta chains were read from a single sample in a study of control samples from healthy donors and cancer patients. TCRdb's copy holds only in-frame clones and misses some; the assay was immunoSEQ multiplex PCR. Of some 410,000 clones listed, about 93% were seen once; the top ten hold around 6.5%. Sequenced sample: PBMCs. All receptors come from a man aged 35-49 years with head and neck cancer. Both conserved end residues are part of each CDR3. The order of the fields is V gene, D gene, clone size, J gene, CDR3 protein, CDR3 DNA. A D gene is named only where the DNA matches it firmly. Not all rows give a size; the values are once, few, many and, for expanded clones, a class.

v_call: TRBV4-2; d_call: TRBD1; clone_size: -; j_call: TRBJ2-3; cdr3_aa: CASSQGPRRDRVTDTQYF; cdr3_nt: TGTGCCAGCAGCCAAGGCCCCCGTCGGGACAGGGTCACAGATACGCAGTATTTT
v_call: TRBV27; d_call: -; clone_size: -; j_call: TRBJ1-1; cdr3_aa: CASSPLDRPGTEAFF; cdr3_nt: TGTGCCAGCAGTCCCCTAGATCGACCGGGCACTGAAGCTTTCTTT
v_call: TRBV7-3; d_call: -; clone_size: -; j_call: TRBJ2-2; cdr3_aa: CASSPLTLSAGELFF; cdr3_nt: TGTGCCAGCAGCCCGCTGACACTATCAGCCGGGGAGCTGTTTTTT
v_call: TRBV6-6; d_call: -; clone_size: once; j_call: TRBJ2-1; cdr3_aa: CASSPGPGSYNEQFF; cdr3_nt: TGTGCCAGCAGCCCCGGGCCCGGCTCCTACAATGAGCAGTTCTTC
v_call: TRBV2; d_call: -; clone_size: -; j_call: TRBJ2-5; cdr3_aa: CASSFDTQETQYF; cdr3_nt: TGTGCCAGCAGCTTCGACACCCAAGAGACCCAGTACTTC
v_call: TRBV19; d_call: TRBD1; clone_size: -; j_call: TRBJ1-5; cdr3_aa: CASSIGGGGQPQHF; cdr3_nt: TGTGCCAGTAGTATAGGAGGGGGCGGTCAGCCCCAGCATTTT
v_call: TRBV14; d_call: TRBD1; clone_size: -; j_call: TRBJ2-2; cdr3_aa: CASSQGQGFTGELFF; cdr3_nt: TGTGCCAGCAGCCAGGGACAGGGTTTCACCGGGGAGCTGTTTTTT
v_call: TRBV28; d_call: -; clone_size: -; j_call: TRBJ2-3; cdr3_aa: CASSFGRDRDTQYF; cdr3_nt: TGTGCCAGCAGTTTTGGTAGGGATCGAGATACGCAGTATTTT
v_call: TRBV5-5; d_call: TRBD2; clone_size: -; j_call: TRBJ2-7; cdr3_aa: CASSFGSNSGIEQYF; cdr3_nt: TGTGCCAGCAGCTTCGGCTCGAACAGCGGGATAGAGCAGTACTTC
v_call: TRBV2; d_call: -; clone_size: few; j_call: TRBJ2-7; cdr3_aa: CASSETGEEQYF; cdr3_nt: TGTGCCAGCAGTGAAACCGGTGAGGAGCAGTACTTC
v_call: TRBV5-6; d_call: -; clone_size: -; j_call: TRBJ1-1; cdr3_aa: CASSLEGMDTEAFF; cdr3_nt: TGTGCCAGCAGCTTGGAGGGGATGGACACTGAAGCTTTCTTT
v_call: TRBV11-3; d_call: -; clone_size: -; j_call: TRBJ2-1; cdr3_aa: CASSSWDNEQFF; cdr3_nt: TGTGCCAGCAGCTCCTGGGACAATGAGCAGTTCTTC
v_call: TRBV10-3; d_call: -; clone_size: -; j_call: TRBJ2-7; cdr3_aa: CAISQDSRPYEQYF; cdr3_nt: TGTGCCATCAGCCAGGACAGCCGACCCTACGAGCAGTACTTC
v_call: TRBV30; d_call: -; clone_size: -; j_call: TRBJ2-3; cdr3_aa: CAWSVGGTDTQYF; cdr3_nt: TGTGCCTGGAGCGTCGGTGGCACAGATACGCAGTATTTT
v_call: TRBV4-1; d_call: -; clone_size: -; j_call: TRBJ1-5; cdr3_aa: CASSQDRGEGQPQHF; cdr3_nt: TGCGCCAGCAGCCAAGATAGAGGGGAGGGCCAGCCCCAGCATTTT
v_call: TRBV12-3/TRBV12-4; d_call: -; clone_size: -; j_call: TRBJ1-2; cdr3_aa: CASTSLGGGGYTF; cdr3_nt: TGTGCCAGCACCTCCCTGGGGGGAGGTGGCTACACCTTC
v_call: TRBV25-1; d_call: TRBD2; clone_size: -; j_call: TRBJ2-7; cdr3_aa: CASSGGGDSNYEQYF; cdr3_nt: TGTGCCAGCAGTGGCGGGGGGGACAGCAACTACGAGCAGTACTTC
v_call: TRBV27; d_call: -; clone_size: -; j_call: TRBJ1-5; cdr3_aa: CASGPPGTYGNQPQHF; cdr3_nt: TGTGCCAGCGGCCCCCCGGGGACCTATGGCAATCAGCCCCAGCATTTT
v_call: TRBV27; d_call: TRBD2; clone_size: -; j_call: TRBJ2-1; cdr3_aa: CASSFGGEQFF; cdr3_nt: TGTGCCAGCAGTTTCGGGGGGGAGCAGTTCTTC
v_call: TRBV27; d_call: TRBD2; clone_size: once; j_call: TRBJ2-1; cdr3_aa: CASSLYAGLAVTQGNEQFF; cdr3_nt: TGTGCCAGCAGTTTATATGCGGGTCTAGCGGTTACCCAAGGCAATGAGCAGTTCTTC
v_call: TRBV5-1; d_call: TRBD1; clone_size: -; j_call: TRBJ1-3; cdr3_aa: CASSPDSGTGSGNTIYF; cdr3_nt: TGCGCCAGCAGCCCGGACTCAGGGACAGGCTCTGGAAACACCATATATTTT
v_call: TRBV4-2; d_call: -; clone_size: -; j_call: TRBJ2-5; cdr3_aa: CASSRSAGSETQYF; cdr3_nt: TGTGCCAGCAGCCGGAGTGCCGGGTCGGAGACCCAGTACTTC
v_call: TRBV5-5; d_call: -; clone_size: -; j_call: TRBJ1-2; cdr3_aa: CASSPDGGGNYGYTF; cdr3_nt: TGTGCCAGCAGCCCCGACGGGGGGGGTAACTATGGCTACACCTTC
v_call: TRBV27; d_call: TRBD1; clone_size: -; j_call: TRBJ2-5; cdr3_aa: CATARQGVETQYF; cdr3_nt: TGTGCCACAGCGCGACAGGGGGTGGAGACCCAGTACTTC
v_call: TRBV9; d_call: TRBD1; clone_size: -; j_call: TRBJ2-3; cdr3_aa: CASSLGQGDTQYF; cdr3_nt: TGTGCCAGCAGCCTCGGACAGGGAGATACGCAGTATTTT
v_call: TRBV27; d_call: -; clone_size: -; j_call: TRBJ1-5; cdr3_aa: CASSSQASGYDNQPQHF; cdr3_nt: TGTGCCAGCAGTTCCCAAGCGTCAGGATATGACAATCAGCCCCAGCATTTT
v_call: TRBV5-6; d_call: -; clone_size: -; j_call: TRBJ2-7; cdr3_aa: CASSGSSYEQYF; cdr3_nt: TGTGCCAGCAGCGGGAGTTCCTACGAGCAGTACTTC
v_call: TRBV3-1/TRBV3-2; d_call: -; clone_size: -; j_call: TRBJ2-1; cdr3_aa: CASSQDTPPFRSSYNEQFF; cdr3_nt: TGTGCCAGCAGCCAAGATACCCCACCGTTCCGGAGCTCCTACAATGAGCAGTTCTTC
v_call: TRBV27; d_call: -; clone_size: -; j_call: TRBJ2-7; cdr3_aa: CASMGRVGEQYF; cdr3_nt: TGTGCCAGCATGGGCAGGGTAGGCGAGCAGTACTTC